This T cell receptor (beta chain) was sequenced during a study of OX40 agonist ivuxolimab in advanced cancers. General study results and limits: The average count of expanded clones was higher among CD8+ T cells than among CD4+.

With regard to this clone: Its antigen is as yet unknown.

Trimming took 5 bases from V and 9 from J, leaving 18 bases between them. Germline CDR1 reads SGHNT; CDR2 reads YYREEE (reference sequence). This CDR3 is built from 13 residues. The data were produced by immunoSEQ multiplex PCR, yet TCRdb's version contains in-frame clones alone and is incomplete. Of tens of thousands of clones in the sample, roughly 94% were seen once. V and J are TRBV5-4 and TRBJ2-7, with D perhaps matching TRBD2 (5 bases). This clonotype originated in an adult with an advanced solid tumor such as melanoma, head and neck, liver or kidney cancer. Sequencing used CD4+ or CD8+ T cells sorted from blood, obtained in a trial of the OX40 agonist ivuxolimab. In nucleotides, the CDR3 is TGTGCCAGCAGGTCCCTCACGGAGGATCGGCAGTACTTC. Translated, it gives CASRSLTEDRQYF.